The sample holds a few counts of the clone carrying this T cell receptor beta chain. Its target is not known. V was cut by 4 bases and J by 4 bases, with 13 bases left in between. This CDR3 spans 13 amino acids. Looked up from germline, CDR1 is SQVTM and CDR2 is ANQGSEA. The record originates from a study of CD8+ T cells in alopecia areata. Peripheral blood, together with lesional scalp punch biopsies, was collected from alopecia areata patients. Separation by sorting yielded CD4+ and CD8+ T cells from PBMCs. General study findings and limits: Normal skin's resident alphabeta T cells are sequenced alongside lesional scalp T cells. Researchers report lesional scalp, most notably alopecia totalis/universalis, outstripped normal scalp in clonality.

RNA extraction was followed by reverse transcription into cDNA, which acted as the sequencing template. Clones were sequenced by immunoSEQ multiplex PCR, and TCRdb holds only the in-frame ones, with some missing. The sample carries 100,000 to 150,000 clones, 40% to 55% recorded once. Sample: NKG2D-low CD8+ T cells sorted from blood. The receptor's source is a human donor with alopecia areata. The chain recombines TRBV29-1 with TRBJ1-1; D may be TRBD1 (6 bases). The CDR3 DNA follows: TGCAGCGTTGCCCTACAGGGACTCACTGAAGCTTTCTTT. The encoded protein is CSVALQGLTEAFF.